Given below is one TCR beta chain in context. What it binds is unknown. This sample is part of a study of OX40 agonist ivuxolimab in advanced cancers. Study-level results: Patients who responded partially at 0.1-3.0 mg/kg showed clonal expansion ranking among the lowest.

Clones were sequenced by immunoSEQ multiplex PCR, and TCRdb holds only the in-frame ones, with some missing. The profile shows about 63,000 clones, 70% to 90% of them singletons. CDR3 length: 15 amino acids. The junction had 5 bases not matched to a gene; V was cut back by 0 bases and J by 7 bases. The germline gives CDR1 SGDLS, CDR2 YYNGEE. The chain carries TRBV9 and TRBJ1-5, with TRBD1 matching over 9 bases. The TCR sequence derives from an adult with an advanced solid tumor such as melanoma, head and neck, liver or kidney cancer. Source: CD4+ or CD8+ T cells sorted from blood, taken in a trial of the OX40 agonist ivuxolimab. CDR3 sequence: CASSVGQGGIQPQHF. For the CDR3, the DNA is TGTGCCAGCAGCGTAGGACAGGGGGGAATACAGCCCCAGCATTTT.